These 2 T cell receptor beta chains were sequenced from one sample in a study of T cell repertoires in cytomegalovirus infection. MiXCR was run by TCRdb on the reads, yielding one entry per CDR3 protein. This table holds more than 350,000 distinct CDR3 sequences, roughly a third found once. Sequencing input: PBMCs. These receptors originate from a human donor in good health (CMV status not recorded). Some clones in this sample may be carry-over from other donors' samples.

J is TRBJ2-1 and V is TRBV7-9; perhaps D is TRBD1 or TRBD2 (5 bases each). The CDR3 runs to 13 residues. V lost 8 bases to trimming and J lost 0 bases, with 8 bases between them. Germline-derived CDR1 and CDR2 are SEHNR and FQNEAQ (reference sequence). The CDR3 spells CASRDGSYNEQFF. In DNA form, the CDR3 reads TGTGCCAGCCGGGACGGCTCCTACAATGAGCAGTTCTTC.

This clonotype was observed at least ten times. The chain couples TRBV7-8 to TRBJ2-1; possible D gene TRBD1, 5 bases. Trimming left V 2 bases short and J 3 bases short, with 8 bases between. Germline V gene lookup returns CDR1 SGHVS and CDR2 FQNEAQ. CDR3 length: 14 amino acids. The DNA of the CDR3 is TGTGCCAGCAGCTTATGGCAGGGCTACAATGAGCAGTTCTTC. It is translated as CASSLWQGYNEQFF.